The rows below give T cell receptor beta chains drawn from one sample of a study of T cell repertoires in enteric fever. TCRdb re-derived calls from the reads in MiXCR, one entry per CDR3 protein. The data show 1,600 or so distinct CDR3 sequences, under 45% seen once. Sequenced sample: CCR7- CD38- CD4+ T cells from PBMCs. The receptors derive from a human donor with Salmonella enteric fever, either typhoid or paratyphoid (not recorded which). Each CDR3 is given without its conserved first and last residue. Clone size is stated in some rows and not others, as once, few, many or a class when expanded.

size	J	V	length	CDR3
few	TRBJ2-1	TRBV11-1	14	ASTWGLAGANDEQF
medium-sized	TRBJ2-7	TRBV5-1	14	ASSWGLGQGTNEQY
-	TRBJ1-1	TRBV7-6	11	ASSFREPHSAF
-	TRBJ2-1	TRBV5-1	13	ASSYGQSSYNEQF
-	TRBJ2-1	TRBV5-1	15	ASSKGQVSSSYNEQF
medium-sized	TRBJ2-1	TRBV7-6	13	ASSLASGPLNEQF
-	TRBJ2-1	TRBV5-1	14	ASSLLAGGRGTEQF
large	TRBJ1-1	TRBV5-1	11	ASSRDSGTEAF
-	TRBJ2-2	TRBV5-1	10	ASSLARELFF
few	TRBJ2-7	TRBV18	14	ASSQIAGVPAYEQY
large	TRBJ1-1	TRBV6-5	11	ASSYQGRVEAF
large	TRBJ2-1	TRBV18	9	ASSPQVEQF
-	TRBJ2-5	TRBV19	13	ASSRNRGRRETQY
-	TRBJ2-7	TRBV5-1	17	ASSQDYSGRWKSSYEQY
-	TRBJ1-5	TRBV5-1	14	ASSLDGTGGGQPQH
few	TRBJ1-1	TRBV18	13	ASSPPSSGNTEAF
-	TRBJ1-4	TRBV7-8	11	ASSPNTNEKLF
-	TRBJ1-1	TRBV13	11	ASSLDGNTEAF
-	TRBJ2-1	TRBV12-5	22	ASGLVRSGGLVRASPSSYNEQF
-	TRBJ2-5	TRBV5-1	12	ASSFQPTQETQY
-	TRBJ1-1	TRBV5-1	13	ASSPREGMNTEAF
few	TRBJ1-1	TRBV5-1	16	ASSLGRTGIRVNTEAF
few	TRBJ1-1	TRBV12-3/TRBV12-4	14	ASRPTGTVPNTEAF
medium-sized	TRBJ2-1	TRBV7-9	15	ASSPRTSGHSYNEQF
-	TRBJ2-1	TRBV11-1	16	ASSLGQGFRTSDNEQF
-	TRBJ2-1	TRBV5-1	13	ASSARQVSYNEQF
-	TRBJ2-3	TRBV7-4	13	ASSLGNSNTDTQY
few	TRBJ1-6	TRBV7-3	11	ASSRGPNSPLH
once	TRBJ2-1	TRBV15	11	ATSTQGWGEQF
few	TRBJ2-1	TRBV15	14	ATSRSGQDPYNEQF
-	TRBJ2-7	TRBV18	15	ASSLRRDREGSYEQY
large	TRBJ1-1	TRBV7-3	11	ASRLVGVTEAF
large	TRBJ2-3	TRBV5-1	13	ASSFLGGSGDTQY
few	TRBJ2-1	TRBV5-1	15	ASSPQLAGGVMNEQF
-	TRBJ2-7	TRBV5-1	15	ASSLRTSGSAGGEQY
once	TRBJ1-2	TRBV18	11	ASTYNRAEGYT
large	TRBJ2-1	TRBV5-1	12	ASSWFGRVGEQF
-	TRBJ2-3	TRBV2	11	ASSIGLSDTKY
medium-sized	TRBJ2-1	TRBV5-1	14	ASSLAPREVMNEQF
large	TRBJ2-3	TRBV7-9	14	ASSPTGQTSTDTQY
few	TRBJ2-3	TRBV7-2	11	ASSFSGGGTQY